This TCR beta chain comes out of a study of OX40 agonist ivuxolimab in advanced cancers. On the study more broadly: The patients' treatment was ivuxolimab, an agonistic anti-OX40 (CD134) antibody. Dose-escalation cases comprised hepatocellular carcinoma, melanoma, renal cell or head and neck cancer.

The table came from immunoSEQ multiplex PCR; TCRdb's copy has only in-frame clones and leaves some out. The sample comprises tens of thousands of clones, 88% of which are singletons, and around 19% rests with the top ten. Germline CDR1 reads GTSNPN; CDR2 reads SVGIG (reference sequence). This CDR3 contains 16 residues. With 0 bases removed from V and 3 bases from J, the gap between germline ends came to 14 bases. The sequenced sample was CD4+ or CD8+ T cells sorted from blood, obtained in a trial of the OX40 agonist ivuxolimab. The TCR originated in an adult with an advanced solid tumor such as melanoma, head and neck, liver or kidney cancer. The chain links TRBV30 to TRBJ2-2; D not resolved. CDR3 in amino acids: CAWSVLGSVDTGELFF. The CDR3 DNA follows: TGTGCCTGGAGTGTATTGGGCTCGGTGGACACCGGGGAGCTGTTTTTT.